This TCR beta chain was observed in a study of cytomegalovirus exposure and HLA in healthy donors. General study findings and limits: TCR beta chains numbering under 200 were designated cytomegalovirus-associated. Three chains tied to CMV proved CMV antigen-specific in vitro.

As concerns this clone: Its target is not known.

With 60 Vbeta and 13 Jbeta primers, the PCR was carried out. The method was immunoSEQ multiplex PCR; TCRdb's version includes in-frame clones alone and lacks a portion of them. The sample's table shows roughly 80,000 clones. This clonotype was obtained from a middle-aged man in good health and CMV-seronegative. The sequenced sample was PBMCs.

The CDR3 protein is CASSFRSNTGELFF. The CDR3 coding sequence is TGTGCCAGCAGCTTTAGATCGAACACCGGGGAGCTGTTTTTT. The chain combines TRBV7-9 with TRBJ2-2; D remains unclear. The germline gives CDR1 SEHNR, CDR2 FQNEAQ (reference sequence). The CDR3 consists of 14 residues. The V end lost 3 bases, the J end lost 0 bases, and 5 bases lay between the germline ends.